Presented here are 12 T cell receptor beta chains from one specimen sequenced in a study of T cell responses to AZD1222 COVID-19 vaccine. Generated by immunoSEQ multiplex PCR, the TCRdb table keeps only in-frame clones and is missing some. Altogether 100,000 to 150,000 clones are present, about 85% being singletons, with the ten largest covering over 5%. Material: peripheral blood, obtained on day 0 of AZD1222 vaccination. The receptors were sampled from an adult in good health.

The chain carries TRBV7-2 and TRBJ1-2; unclear D gene. Germline CDR1 and CDR2: SGHTA and FQGNSA. V was pared by 5 bases and J by 5 bases, with 21 bases between. This CDR3 comprises 16 residues. The CDR3 region is CASSQSMGGGEYGYTF. CDR3 DNA sequence: TGTGCCAGCAGCCAAAGCATGGGAGGTGGAGAATATGGCTACACCTTC. The full variable domain, in which reference TRBV7-2 and TRBJ1-2 provide the parts outside the CDR3, is GAGVSQSPSNKVTEKGKDVELRCDPISGHTALYWYRQSLGQGLEFLIYFQGNSAPDKSGLPSDRFSAERTGGSVSTLTIQRTQQEDSAVYLCASSQSMGGGEYGYTFGSGTRLTVV.

The V gene is TRBV6-1, the J gene TRBJ1-6; D uncertain. Germline V gene data show CDR1 as MNHNS and CDR2 as SASEGT. This CDR3 region has 14 residues. Deletions cut 4 bases from V and 7 bases from J, with 11 bases between. CDR3 bases: TGTGCCAGCAGTGGAGGACGGGGAAATTCACCCCTCCACTTT. It yields the protein CASSGGRGNSPLHF.

The chain is built from TRBV30 and TRBJ2-7; 11 bases line up with TRBD1. CDR1 and CDR2 (germline): GTSNPN, SVGIG (reference sequence). The CDR3 covers 13 residues. With 2 bases clipped from V and 6 bases from J, the junction kept 3 bases outside the gene matches. The DNA of the CDR3 is TGTGCCTGGAGTTCAGGACAGGGGGCCGAGCAGTACTTC. Protein: CAWSSGQGAEQYF.

The rearrangement uses TRBV3-1 (or the pseudogene TRBV3-2) and TRBJ2-1; D might be TRBD1 (5 bases). This CDR3 has 12 residues. CDR1 is LGHDT and CDR2 is YNNKEL in the germline V gene (reference sequence). Trimming removed 3 bases at V and 6 bases at J, with 6 bases between. The CDR3 loop is CASSHQGNEQFF. The CDR3 DNA is TGTGCCAGCAGCCATCAGGGCAATGAGCAGTTCTTC.

The chain couples TRBV5-4 to TRBJ2-3, with 9 bases that match TRBD1. Unmatched junction bases numbered 9, after V lost 4 bases and J lost 3 bases. Germline CDR1 is SGHNT and CDR2 is YYREEE (reference sequence). This CDR3 is built from 16 residues. The CDR3 is CASSLLQGASTDTQYF. The CDR3 nucleotides are TGTGCCAGCAGCCTTTTACAGGGGGCGAGTACAGATACGCAGTATTTT.

This clone was counted between two and nine times. The chain couples TRBV30 to TRBJ1-2, with D possibly TRBD1 on 5 matching bases. In germline, CDR1 is GTSNPN, CDR2 SVGIG (reference sequence). The ends were cut back, 4 bases at V and 4 bases at J, with 16 bases in the middle. The CDR3 covers 14 residues. The CDR3 bases are TGTGCCTGGACAGGGACCGATAATCTCTATGGCTACACCTTC. It encodes CAWTGTDNLYGYTF.

This chain joins TRBV27 and TRBJ1-5, with TRBD1 identical over 10 bases. Trimming at V came to 2 bases and at J to 7 bases, leaving 14 bases not matched to a gene. This CDR3 spans 18 amino acids. Per germline, CDR1 MNHEY and CDR2 SMNVEV (reference sequence). CDR3 nucleotide sequence: TGTGCCAGCAGTTTAAAGGGCCTGACAGGGGGCTTCGCCCAGCCCCAGCATTTT. This gives the protein CASSLKGLTGGFAQPQHF.

This clone was found a few times. This CDR3 is CASSLAGSGLKAFF. The CDR3 region has the DNA TGTGCCAGCAGCTTAGCAGGTTCGGGGTTGAAAGCTTTCTTT. The rearrangement uses TRBV7-2 and TRBJ1-1; no clear D. The CDR3 contains 14 residues. The germline V gene encodes CDR1 SGHTA and CDR2 FQGNSA. V lost 0 bases, J lost 9 bases, and 14 bases lay in between.

This chain uses TRBV19 with TRBJ2-7; perhaps D is TRBD1 or TRBD2 (7 bases each). CDR1 is LNHDA and CDR2 is SQIVND in the germline V gene (reference sequence). The length of the CDR3 is 15 residues. Trimming shortened V by 4 bases and J by 2 bases, and 15 bases separated the two germline ends. CDR3: CASSTQGRGPYEQYF. The CDR3 nucleotides read TGTGCCAGTAGTACACAGGGGCGGGGGCCCTACGAGCAGTACTTC.

CDR3 coding DNA: TGTGCCATCCCGGGTGTTAACTATGGCTACACCTTC. This translates into CAIPGVNYGYTF. The genes are TRBV28 and TRBJ1-2; D is unresolved. CDR3 size: 12 residues. Germline CDR1 MDHEN, CDR2 SYDVKM. The V gene lost 10 bases and the J gene lost 1 base, with 10 bases spanning the gap.

The chain uses TRBV19 and TRBJ1-2; D remains unclear. This CDR3 is built from 15 residues. V lost 5 bases and J 8 bases, leaving 21 bases between the germline ends. Per germline, CDR1 LNHDA and CDR2 SQIVND (reference sequence). CDR3 sequence (DNA): TGTGCCAGTAGTCAAACAGCCGCCCTCGGGGTAGGCTACACCTTC. Translation gives CASSQTAALGVGYTF.

This sequence joins TRBV5-1 and TRBJ2-5; no firm D call. The CDR3 length is 15 residues. Germline-derived CDR1 and CDR2 are SGHRS and YFSETQ. V shed 4 bases and J shed 5 bases, with 18 bases lying between them. CDR3 region: CASSGVTPVDETQYF. Here the CDR3 DNA reads TGCGCCAGCAGCGGAGTCACACCGGTCGACGAGACCCAGTACTTC.